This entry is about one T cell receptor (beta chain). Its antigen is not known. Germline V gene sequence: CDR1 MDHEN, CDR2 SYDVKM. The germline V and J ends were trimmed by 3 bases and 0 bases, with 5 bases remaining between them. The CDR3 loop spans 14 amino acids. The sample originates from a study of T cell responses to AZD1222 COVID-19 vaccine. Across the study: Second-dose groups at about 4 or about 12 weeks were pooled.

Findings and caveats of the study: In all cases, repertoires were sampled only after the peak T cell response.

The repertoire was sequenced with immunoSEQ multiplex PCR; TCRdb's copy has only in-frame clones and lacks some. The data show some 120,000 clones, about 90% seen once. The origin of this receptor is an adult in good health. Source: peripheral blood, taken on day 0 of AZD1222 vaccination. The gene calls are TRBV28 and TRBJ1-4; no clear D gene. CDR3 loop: CASSFQATNEKLFF. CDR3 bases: TGTGCCAGCAGTTTCCAGGCAACTAATGAAAAACTGTTTTTT. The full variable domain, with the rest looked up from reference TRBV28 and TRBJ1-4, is DVKVTQSSRYLVKRTGEKVFLECVQDMDHENMFWYRQDPGLGLRLIYFSYDVKMKEKGDIPEGYSVSREKKERFSLILESASTNQTSMYLCASSFQATNEKLFFGSGTQLSVL.